These 8 T cell receptor beta chains came from one sample sequenced in a study of CD8 T cells in Susac syndrome. The authors reverse transcribed roughly 0.5 to 1 ug RNA with random hexamers. TCRdb independently ran MiXCR on the immunoSEQ multiplex PCR reads; one entry per CDR3 protein. The repertoire holds tens of thousands of distinct CDR3 sequences, with over 90% as singletons. The sample comprised CD8+ T cells from PBMCs. Source of these receptors: a human donor in good health.

The rearrangement links TRBV29-1 to TRBJ1-2; D is unclear. CDR1 is SQVTM and CDR2 is ANQGSEA in the germline V gene. V lost 7 bases and J lost 4, with 13 bases in between. The CDR3 sequence is 12 residues long. CDR3 bases: TGCAGCGCCGACGGTCAGCCCTATGGCTACACCTTC. It encodes CSADGQPYGYTF.

The J gene is TRBJ1-1, the V gene TRBV11-2; D remains unclear. This CDR3 has 14 residues. Germline-derived CDR1 and CDR2 are SGHAT and FQNNGV. V was shortened by 5 bases and J by 1 base, with 11 bases between the two germline ends. CDR3 nucleotide sequence: TGTGCCAGCAGCGCCACTGGCCGGAACACTGAAGCTTTCTTT. It encodes CASSATGRNTEAFF.

V is TRBV4-1 and J is TRBJ2-3; D is perhaps TRBD2 (5 bases). CDR3 length: 17 residues. Per the germline V gene, CDR1 is MGHRA and CDR2 is YSYEKL. Trimming stripped 8 bases from V and 2 bases from J, with 23 bases between. CDR3 coding DNA: TGCGCCAGCTGCGCCCGGAATGGAGGTAGCGACACAGATACGCAGTATTTT. As protein: CASCARNGGSDTDTQYF.

The rearrangement joins TRBV27 to TRBJ2-3; D may be TRBD1 (5 bases). The V end was cut by 3 bases, the J end by 2 bases, with 18 bases between. The CDR3 runs to 17 residues. Germline CDR1 reads MNHEY; CDR2 reads SMNVEV (reference sequence). The DNA of the CDR3 is TGTGCCAGCAGTTTTTACAGGTCTGTCCGAACCACAGATACGCAGTATTTT. Protein product: CASSFYRSVRTTDTQYF.

This clonotype was detected only once. This sequence joins TRBV7-3 and TRBJ2-1, with TRBD1 as a possible D gene (5 bases). This CDR3 comprises 15 residues. CDR1 is SGHTA, CDR2 FQGTGA, per germline. Trimming took off 2 bases at V and 8 bases at J, with 16 bases between the two ends. CDR3 DNA: TGTGCCAGCAGCTTAGGGCCAGGGCAAGGGGATGAGCAGTTCTTC. Translated, it gives CASSLGPGQGDEQFF. The complete variable domain, with remaining parts taken from reference TRBV7-3 and TRBJ2-1, reads GAGVSQTPSNKVTEKGKYVELRCDPISGHTALYWYRQSLGQGPEFLIYFQGTGAADDSGLPNDRFFAVRPEGSVSTLKIQRTERGDSAVYLCASSLGPGQGDEQFFGPGTRLTVL.

This sequence joins TRBV7-9 and TRBJ2-7; D unclear. CDR1 SEHNR and CDR2 FQNEAQ come from the germline V gene (reference sequence). V lost 5 bases, J lost 2 bases, and 10 bases lay in between. The length of the CDR3 is 13 residues. CDR3 coding DNA: TGTGCCAGCAGCGTTGACTCCACCTACGAGCAGTACTTC. This encodes CASSVDSTYEQYF.

This sequence joins TRBV5-1 and TRBJ2-7; the D is unclear. CDR3 size: 14 residues. Germline V gene data show CDR1 as SGHRS and CDR2 as YFSETQ. The germline V and J ends were trimmed by 5 bases and 0 bases, with 12 bases remaining between them. The CDR3 bases are TGCGCCAGCAGTTCCGGACCCAGCTCCTACGAGCAGTACGTC. Its translation: CASSSGPSSYEQYV.

This clonotype has only a few counts. The rearrangement uses TRBV12-3 or TRBV12-4 and TRBJ1-5; perhaps TRBD1 as D (5 bases). Trimming took 4 bases from V and 5 from J, leaving 9 bases between them. CDR3 length: 13 residues. CDR3 DNA sequence: TGTGCCAGCAGTTGGGACCGCTATCAGCCCCAGCATTTT. It specifies CASSWDRYQPQHF.